The T cell receptor (beta chain) under discussion was sequenced for a study of vaccination and CD4 T cells after COVID-19. Study background: Overlapping spike peptides served as the stimulus for the cells. These peptides came from SARS-CoV-2 and from the common cold coronaviruses HCoV-NL63, HCoV-OC43 and HCoV-229E.

Sequenced with the Oncomine TCR Beta short-read assay was DNA taken from cultured CD4+ T cells. Once CD4+ T cells had been cultured, genomic DNA was extracted from them. MiXCR, applied by TCRdb to the PCR reads, yields one record per CDR3 protein. The sample includes over 10,000 distinct CDR3 sequences, around a third seen only once; the top ten take about a third. The treatment denotes: roughly nine-day PBMC culture with coronavirus spike peptide pools or control peptides (ViraFEST assay). Regarding this clonotype: Antigen unknown.

This TCR derives from a human donor who received a COVID-19 vaccine. The source was CD4+ T cells from blood, cultured in vitro, collected before SARS-CoV-2 vaccination.

This chain's CDR3 is CASSLWTEYSGNTIYF. The CDR3 DNA reads as TGTGCCAGCAGCTTATGGACAGAATACTCTGGAAACACCATATATTTT. The chain uses TRBV7-2 and TRBJ1-3, with D possibly matching TRBD1 (6 bases). CDR3 length: 16 residues. The V gene lost 2 bases and the J gene lost 0 bases, with 11 bases spanning the gap. Germline CDR1 is SGHTA and CDR2 is FQGNSA.